Below, 19 T cell receptor beta chains from the same sample are listed, as sequenced in a study of PD-1 blockade in classical Hodgkin lymphoma. This sample's time point: cycle 4 day 1 (C4D1), after five to seven weeks of nivolumab. All patients experienced relapse after autologous stem cell transplantation, and brentuximab vedotin exposure was variable. TCRdb keeps only in-frame clones here, not all; method: immunoSEQ multiplex PCR. This repertoire shows fewer than 9,000 clones, 75% to 80% found once; its top ten account for roughly 46%. Source: peripheral blood mononuclear cells (PBMCs), taken before the fourth cycle of nivolumab. The receptor source for this set is a human donor with classical Hodgkin lymphoma.

The rearrangement links TRBV5-1 to TRBJ2-7; D gene ambiguous. Germline V gene lookup returns CDR1 SGHRS and CDR2 YFSETQ. This CDR3 spans 14 amino acids. Trimming left V 0 bases short and J 2 bases short, with 9 bases between. The CDR3 sequence: CASSLAAGTYEQYF. The CDR3 DNA is TGCGCCAGCAGCTTGGCCGCAGGAACCTACGAGCAGTACTTC. Together with reference TRBV5-1 and TRBJ2-7, the CDR3 gives the full variable domain: KAGVTQTPRYLIKTRGQQVTLSCSPISGHRSVSWYQQTPGQGLQFLFEYFSETQRNKGNFPGRFSGRQFSNSRSEMNVSTLELGDSALYLCASSLAAGTYEQYFGPGTRLTVT.

The chain carries TRBV6-5 and TRBJ2-3; tentative D call: TRBD1 (5 bases). CDR1 is MNHEY, CDR2 SVGAGI, per germline. The CDR3 runs 16 residues. Trimming removed 0 bases from V and 3 bases from J, with 13 bases in between. CDR3 loop: CASSYSDTLGTDTQYF. The CDR3 DNA reads TGTGCCAGCAGTTACTCGGACACCCTTGGTACAGATACGCAGTATTTT.

This chain uses TRBV11-2 with TRBJ2-1; 10 nucleotides line up with TRBD1. Unmatched junction bases numbered 1, after V lost 0 bases and J lost 8 bases. The CDR3 runs to 14 residues. The V gene's germline CDR1 is SGHAT and CDR2 FQNNGV. The CDR3 reads CASSLEGQGYEQFF. In DNA, the CDR3 is TGTGCCAGCAGCTTAGAGGGACAGGGGTATGAGCAGTTCTTC.

This sequence joins TRBV27 and TRBJ2-2, with 7 positions matching TRBD1. The ends lost 1 base at V and 7 bases at J; junction bases unmatched: 9. Germline CDR1 MNHEY, CDR2 SMNVEV (reference sequence). CDR3 length: 16 amino acids. The CDR3 is CASSLLVQGEFGELFF. CDR3 DNA: TGTGCCAGCAGTTTATTGGTCCAGGGGGAATTCGGGGAGCTGTTTTTT.

The chain couples TRBV11-1 to TRBJ2-7, with 9 bases fitting TRBD1. The CDR3 is made up of 15 amino acids. J gave up 2 bases and V 6 bases, and 8 bases lay outside the gene matches. Germline V CDR1 and CDR2: SGHAT, FQDESV (reference sequence). CDR3 loop: CASRFGTGITYEQYF. CDR3 nucleotide sequence: TGTGCCAGCAGGTTCGGGACAGGGATTACCTACGAGCAGTACTTC.

This clone was seen once. The V gene is TRBV7-8, the J gene TRBJ1-4; D might be TRBD1 (5 bases). Trimming shortened V by 5 bases and J by 5 bases, and 18 bases separated the two germline ends. The germline V gene has CDR1 SGHVS and CDR2 FQNEAQ. This CDR3 spans 16 amino acids. CDR3 residues: CASSPTESGWNEKLFF. CDR3 coding DNA: TGTGCCAGCAGCCCCACGGAGTCAGGGTGGAATGAAAAACTGTTTTTT.

CDR3 sequence reads: CASSPLQASGTSGELFF. The CDR3 DNA is TGTGCCAGCAGTCCACTTCAGGCTAGCGGAACTTCCGGGGAGCTGTTTTTT. The chain recombines TRBV27 with TRBJ2-2, with 7 bases lining up with TRBD2. Germline trimming cut 5 bases from V and 6 bases from J; bases unmatched to any gene: 15. Germline V CDR1 and CDR2: MNHEY, SMNVEV (reference sequence). This CDR3 region has 17 residues.

The gene calls are TRBV28 and TRBJ2-7, with TRBD1 matching 9 bases. CDR1 and CDR2 from the germline V gene are MDHEN and SYDVKM. CDR3 size: 16 residues. V trimming: 4 bases; J trimming: 3 bases; junction bases outside the gene matches: 10. The CDR3 loop reads CASSSIAWTGVYEQYF. In DNA form, the CDR3 reads TGTGCCAGCAGTTCCATCGCCTGGACAGGGGTCTACGAGCAGTACTTC.

V and J are TRBV2 and TRBJ2-2; 7 bases agree with TRBD2. Germline CDR1 is SNHLY and CDR2 is FYNNEI. The ends lost 3 bases at V and 4 bases at J; junction bases unmatched: 5. The CDR3 has 15 amino acids. The CDR3 sequence: CASSDPAGRTGELFF. The CDR3 nucleotides are TGTGCCAGCAGTGACCCAGCGGGGCGCACCGGGGAGCTGTTTTTT.

This rearrangement joins TRBV23-1 to TRBJ2-2; 12 bases fit TRBD2. TRBV23-1 belongs to the ORF category, with a function that is uncertain. J lost 7 bases, V lost 4 bases, and 7 bases had no gene match. CDR3 length equals 16 residues. The CDR3: CASSRLAGVLYGELFF. Here the CDR3 DNA reads TGCGCCAGCAGTCGACTAGCGGGAGTATTATACGGGGAGCTGTTTTTT.

The rearrangement uses TRBV28 and TRBJ2-7; 15 positions agree with TRBD2. Germline V gives CDR1 MDHEN, CDR2 SYDVKM. The CDR3 covers 19 residues. The junction had 9 bases not matched to a gene; V was cut back by 1 base and J by 2 bases. CDR3 DNA sequence: TGTGCCAGCAGTTTATATATAGAGGGACTAGCGGGAGGAACCTACGAGCAGTACTTC. This translates into CASSLYIEGLAGGTYEQYF.

This chain joins TRBV9 and TRBJ2-7; perhaps D is TRBD1 or TRBD2 (5 bases each). This CDR3 is 14 amino acids long. V lost 4 bases to trimming and J lost 0 bases, with 11 bases between them. Germline CDR1 is SGDLS and CDR2 is YYNGEE. CDR3 protein: CASSPGDLSYEQYF. CDR3 DNA: TGTGCCAGCAGCCCCGGGGACCTCTCCTACGAGCAGTACTTC.

This clone appeared once. The chain is built from TRBV20-1 and TRBJ2-3, with 7 nucleotides matching TRBD1. CDR1 is DFQATT and CDR2 is SNEGSKA in the germline V gene (reference sequence). The CDR3 extends over 10 amino acids. V was clipped by 8 bases and J by 6 bases; unmatched bases: 2. CDR3 nucleotide sequence: TGCAGTCCGACAGGGGATACGCAGTATTTT. It yields the protein CSPTGDTQYF.

The rearrangement links TRBV5-4 to TRBJ2-5; 9 bases agree with TRBD2. Germline-derived CDR1 and CDR2 are SGHNT and YYREEE (reference sequence). The V segment lost 0 bases and the J segment 4 bases; nucleotides outside the gene matches: 7. The CDR3 runs 16 residues. CDR3 sequence reads: CASSLEILAGRETQYF. The CDR3 nucleotides read TGTGCCAGCAGCTTGGAAATTCTAGCGGGGAGAGAGACCCAGTACTTC.

V usage is TRBV2 and J usage is TRBJ2-2; D assignment may be TRBD1 or TRBD2 (5 bases each). In germline, CDR1 is SNHLY, CDR2 FYNNEI. The CDR3 totals 14 residues. V gave up 7 bases and J gave up 2 bases, with 11 bases separating them. CDR3 residues: CASIPGANTGELFF. CDR3 DNA: TGTGCCAGCATCCCCGGGGCAAACACCGGGGAGCTGTTTTTT.

The chain carries TRBV7-2 and TRBJ2-7, with TRBD2 identical over 8 bases. Germline V CDR1 and CDR2: SGHTA, FQGNSA. V shed 5 bases, J shed 2 bases, and the junction held 8 bases outside the gene matches. The length of the CDR3 is 15 residues. The CDR3, as DNA: TGTGCCAGCAGCCCGGGGCGGGGGGCCGCCTACGAGCAGTACTTC. Translating it yields CASSPGRGAAYEQYF.

The chain employs TRBV2 and TRBJ1-1, with D perhaps TRBD1 (5 bases). Germline lookup yields CDR1 SNHLY and CDR2 FYNNEI. CDR3 length equals 13 residues. Trimming cost V 8 bases and J 0 bases, with 10 bases left between them. The CDR3 DNA sequence: TGTGCCAGCCTCGGACACATGAACACTGAAGCTTTCTTT. Translation: CASLGHMNTEAFF.

This clone appeared a single time. The rearrangement uses TRBV5-4 and TRBJ2-7; tentative D call: TRBD1 (5 bases). Trimming stripped 3 bases from V and 7 bases from J, with 23 bases between. Germline loops: CDR1 SGHNT, CDR2 YYREEE (reference sequence). The CDR3 totals 16 residues. DNA of the CDR3: TGTGCCAGCAGCTGGACATCGGACCTCCGTGGGTGGGAGCAGTACTTC. Encoded protein: CASSWTSDLRGWEQYF.

The rearrangement joins TRBV5-1 to TRBJ2-3; D perhaps matches TRBD2 (6 bases). The ends were cut back, 4 bases at V and 2 bases at J, with 17 bases in the middle. The CDR3 spans 16 residues. Germline assignment: CDR1 SGHRS and CDR2 YFSETQ. CDR3 bases: TGCGCCAGCAGCCGACGACCTAGCGATTCCACAGATACGCAGTATTTT. Its protein is CASSRRPSDSTDTQYF.